This T cell receptor (beta chain) was recorded in a study of naive and memory T cell subsets. Study-wide points: A few larger clonotypes appeared in naive repertoires, especially CD8, possibly memory cells re-expressing CD45RA.

Notes on this clonotype: Its cognate antigen is unknown.

The CDR3 has 16 residues. Germline V CDR1 and CDR2: SEHNR, FQNEAQ (reference sequence). V was shortened by 6 bases and J by 3 bases, with 17 bases between the two germline ends. Two oligonucleotides, mixed equimolar, formed the beta constant-region primer covering TRBC1 and TRBC2. Nested alpha and beta constant-region primers with the SP2 primer drove four PCR rounds on ligated cDNA. TCRdb reprocessed the UMI-ligation and nested PCR reads via MiXCR and lists one record per CDR3 protein. Among roughly 150,000 distinct CDR3 sequences listed, over 20% were seen once. This sequence joins TRBV7-9 and TRBJ2-2; tentative D call: TRBD1 (6 bases). The clonotype comes from a human donor in good health. Sequencing used naive CD4+ T cells from blood. The DNA for the CDR3 is TGTGCCAGCAGTCTAACAGGGATCTTCGACACCGGGGAGCTGTTTTTT. This sequence encodes CASSLTGIFDTGELFF.